Below are 14 T cell receptor beta chains sequenced from a single sample in a study of T cell responses to AZD1222 COVID-19 vaccine (dated by TCRdb to the early 2020s). Library preparation used the immunoSEQ multiplex PCR assay. What TCRdb holds here is the immuneACCESS table cut down to in-frame rearrangements. Part of the clones is not present; checked against another copy, under half of the missing clones reflect an unresolved V gene, and the others are unexplained. The sample includes 150,000 or so clones, with about nine tenths observed a single time. In total, the top ten clones hold 18% of the sample. This specimen's time point label, interpreted: baseline before first vaccination. The sequencing used peripheral blood, collected on day 0 of AZD1222 vaccination. These receptors were taken from an adult in good health.

This rearrangement joins TRBV27 to TRBJ2-3, with 15 nucleotides matching TRBD2. Trimming removed 5 bases from V and 8 bases from J; junction bases left unmatched: 5. The CDR3 loop spans 15 amino acids. From germline, CDR1 is MNHEY and CDR2 SMNVEV (reference sequence). Here the CDR3 DNA reads TGTGCCAGCAGTACCGGGACTAGCGGGAGGCCTACGCAGTATTTT. The encoded protein is CASSTGTSGRPTQYF.

The chain uses TRBV5-4 and TRBJ2-7; 10 bases map to TRBD2. Trimming cost V 4 bases and J 1 base; bases outside gene matches: 2. In germline, CDR1 is SGHNT, CDR2 YYREEE (reference sequence). The CDR3 is made up of 14 amino acids. In DNA form, the CDR3 reads TGTGCCAGCAGCCCTAGCGGGAGTTCCTACGAGCAGTACTTC. It translates to CASSPSGSSYEQYF.

The chain has TRBV29-1 and TRBJ2-3; 11 bases are a match to TRBD1. The CDR3 is made up of 16 amino acids. Per the germline V gene, CDR1 is SQVTM and CDR2 is ANQGSEA. J lost 4 bases, V lost 4 bases, and 10 bases had no gene match. DNA of the CDR3: TGCAGCGTTGGACCTCCGGGACAGGGGGGTTCAGATACGCAGTATTTT. Its protein product is CSVGPPGQGGSDTQYF.

This clone came up once. The chain uses TRBV10-3 and TRBJ1-1; the match to TRBD1 covers 7 bases. The CDR3 runs to 14 residues. Germline V gene data show CDR1 as ENHRY and CDR2 as SYGVKD. Unmatched junction bases numbered 5, after V lost 5 bases and J lost 2 bases. CDR3 coding DNA: TGTGCCATCAGTCAGGGGGAGGGTAACACTGAAGCTTTCTTT. This gives the protein CAISQGEGNTEAFF.

A single count supports this clone. The V call is TRBV5-1, the J call TRBJ1-2, with 9 bases that match TRBD1. The CDR3 loop spans 15 amino acids. CDR1 SGHRS and CDR2 YFSETQ come from the germline V gene. Trimming took 0 bases from V and 6 from J; bases not matched to a gene: 6. In DNA form, the CDR3 reads TGCGCCAGCAGCTTGGCGGGACAGGGACGGAATGGCTACACCTTC. Its translation is CASSLAGQGRNGYTF.

This chain links TRBV27 with TRBJ2-3; D remains unclear. Trimming shortened V by 0 bases and J by 2 bases, and 6 bases separated the two germline ends. Germline V CDR1 and CDR2: MNHEY, SMNVEV (reference sequence). The CDR3 is 14 residues long. The CDR3 DNA sequence: TGTGCCAGCAGTTTATCAACCCTCACAGATACGCAGTATTTT. Residues: CASSLSTLTDTQYF.

This chain connects TRBV7-9 to TRBJ1-5, with 10 bases matching TRBD1. CDR1 is SEHNR, CDR2 FQNEAQ, per germline (reference sequence). J lost 3 bases, V lost 4 bases, and 3 bases had no gene match. The CDR3 loop spans 15 amino acids. The chain's CDR3 is CASSWGTGANQPQHF. In DNA, the CDR3 is TGTGCCAGCAGCTGGGGGACAGGGGCCAATCAGCCCCAGCATTTT.

This chain links TRBV28 with TRBJ1-4; maybe TRBD1 (6 bases). This CDR3 comprises 14 residues. Germline CDR1 MDHEN, CDR2 SYDVKM. Trimming cost V 1 base and J 8 bases, with 11 bases left between them. CDR3 sequence: CASSLSGVREKLFF. CDR3 DNA sequence: TGTGCCAGCAGTTTATCAGGGGTGAGGGAAAAACTGTTTTTT.

A few counts support this clone. The rearrangement links TRBV7-9 to TRBJ1-5; no clear D gene. Germline values: CDR1 SEHNR, CDR2 FQNEAQ (reference sequence). The CDR3 has 12 amino acids. Trimming took 5 bases from V and 6 from J, leaving 8 bases between them. The CDR3 DNA sequence: TGTGCCAGCAGCCGCCCCGGTCAGCCCCAGCATTTT. As protein: CASSRPGQPQHF. The whole variable domain, filled in from reference TRBV7-9 and TRBJ1-5, reads DTGVSQNPRHKITKRGQNVTFRCDPISEHNRLYWYRQTLGQGPEFLTYFQNEAQLEKSRLLSDRFSAERPKGSFSTLEIQRTEQGDSAMYLCASSRPGQPQHFGDGTRLSIL.

Here the CDR3 reads CASNPGASETQYF. CDR3 DNA: TGTGCCAGCAACCCCGGAGCTAGTGAGACCCAGTACTTC. This chain joins TRBV5-6 and TRBJ2-5; D uncertain. V was shortened by 6 bases and J by 5 bases, with 14 bases between the two germline ends. The germline gives CDR1 SGHDT, CDR2 YYEEEE. This CDR3 has 13 residues. Variable domain in full (rest from reference TRBV5-6 and TRBJ2-5): DAGVTQSPTHLIKTRGQQVTLRCSPKSGHDTVSWYQQALGQGPQFIFQYYEEEERQRGNFPDRFSGHQFPNYSSELNVNALLLGDSALYLCASNPGASETQYFGPGTRLLVL.

This CDR3 reads CASSTRGVGTDTQYF. CDR3 nucleotides: TGTGCCAGTAGTACTCGTGGGGTGGGCACAGATACGCAGTATTTT. The gene calls are TRBV19 and TRBJ2-3, with D unresolved. The CDR3 contains 15 residues. With 4 bases removed from V and 1 base from J, the gap between germline ends came to 12 bases. From germline, CDR1 is LNHDA and CDR2 SQIVND (reference sequence).

Of note for this clone: Other nucleotide sequences in the sample specify the same CDR3. The chain links TRBV11-3 to TRBJ2-7, with 8 bases lining up with TRBD1. V shed 5 bases and J 2 bases; nucleotides not matched to a gene: 8. The CDR3 length is 15 residues. Per the germline V gene, CDR1 is SGHNT and CDR2 is YENEEA. This CDR3 reads CASSLGQGVAYEQYF. The CDR3 DNA is TGTGCCAGCAGCCTCGGACAGGGAGTAGCCTACGAGCAGTACTTC.

This sequence joins TRBV3-1 (or the pseudogene TRBV3-2) and TRBJ2-2, with D perhaps TRBD1 (6 bases). Germline CDR1 and CDR2: LGHDT and YNNKEL (reference sequence). The V and J ends lost 6 bases and 6 bases respectively, with 14 bases between them. The CDR3 has 14 residues. CDR3 in DNA: TGTGCCAGCAGACCCAGGGGTGGAGCCGGGGAGCTGTTTTTT. As protein: CASRPRGGAGELFF.

J is TRBJ1-1 and V is TRBV6-5; 8 nucleotides match TRBD1. Per germline, CDR1 MNHEY and CDR2 SVGAGI. The CDR3 covers 15 residues. Trimming at V came to 6 bases and at J to 1 base, leaving 7 bases not matched to a gene. CDR3 protein: CASRNAGTGNTEAFF. The CDR3 nucleotides read TGTGCCAGCAGAAACGCCGGGACAGGGAACACTGAAGCTTTCTTT.